This T cell receptor (beta chain) was observed in a study of cytomegalovirus exposure and HLA in healthy donors. Donors likely had unrecorded immune exposures despite being nominally healthy when sampled. Overall study results and limits: Listed as cytomegalovirus-associated were 170 or so TCR beta chains.

V was clipped by 5 bases and J by 3 bases, with 13 bases between them. The length of the CDR3 is 15 residues. Germline CDR1 is MNHEY and CDR2 is SVGAGI. It was with 60 Vbeta and 13 Jbeta primers that the PCR ran. The method was immunoSEQ multiplex PCR; TCRdb's version includes in-frame clones alone and lacks a portion of them. This sample yields tens of thousands of clones, of which 62% are seen a single time; 3.5% to 4.5% belongs to the top ten. This clone was seen a few times. The antigen is undetermined. Material: PBMCs. The clonotype comes from a male donor in good health and CMV-seropositive. The chain combines TRBV6-5 with TRBJ1-4, with D possibly TRBD1 on 6 matching bases. CDR3 sequence: CASSAQGRSNEKLFF. Written as DNA, the CDR3 is TGTGCCAGCAGTGCTCAGGGGCGGTCTAATGAAAAACTGTTTTTT.